One sample yielded the 10 T cell receptor beta chains listed below, sequenced in a study of T cell responses to AZD1222 COVID-19 vaccine. Profiled with immunoSEQ multiplex PCR; TCRdb holds only in-frame clones, not every one. The sample has about 88,000 clones; 90% are singletons. This specimen was peripheral blood, taken 28 days after the second AZD1222 dose. Receptors were obtained from an adult who received the AZD1222 COVID-19 vaccine.

In this sample, this clone turned up once. The chain carries TRBV12-1 and TRBJ2-3; the table's D call TRBD2 went unverified against the DNA. TRBV12-1 is a pseudogene locus. This CDR3 comprises 11 residues. CDR3 sequence: CASSLPDTQYF. The DNA for the CDR3 is TGTGCCAGCAGCCTCCCAGATACGCAGTATTTT.

J is TRBJ1-1 and V is TRBV7-3; TRBD1 matches at 7 bases. The length of the CDR3 is 15 residues. Germline lookup yields CDR1 SGHTA and CDR2 FQGTGA. The trim removed 5 bases at V and 1 base at J, leaving 7 bases unmatched. The CDR3 bases are TGTGCCAGCAGCCCCCCCTGGGACAGGAACACTGAAGCTTTCTTT. Amino acid sequence: CASSPPWDRNTEAFF. Using reference TRBV7-3 and TRBJ1-1 for the parts outside the CDR3, the full variable domain is GAGVSQTPSNKVTEKGKYVELRCDPISGHTALYWYRQSLGQGPEFLIYFQGTGAADDSGLPNDRFFAVRPEGSVSTLKIQRTERGDSAVYLCASSPPWDRNTEAFFGQGTRLTVV.

The chain is built from TRBV2 and TRBJ2-1; 11 bases align to TRBD2. V shed 5 bases, J shed 4 bases, and the junction held 1 base outside the gene matches. Germline CDR1 is SNHLY and CDR2 is FYNNEI. The CDR3 totals 14 residues. This CDR3 is CASSRLAGYNEQFF. CDR3 DNA sequence: TGTGCCAGCAGTAGACTAGCGGGGTACAATGAGCAGTTCTTC.

The chain has TRBV5-1 and TRBJ1-4; D remains ambiguous. CDR1 is SGHRS, CDR2 YFSETQ, per germline. This CDR3 spans 12 amino acids. Between the trimmed V and J ends, which lost 5 bases and 0 bases, there was a span of 2 bases. DNA for the CDR3: TGCGCCAGCAGAGCAACTAATGAAAAACTGTTTTTT. Its protein is CASRATNEKLFF.

The J gene is TRBJ1-1, the V gene TRBV7-9; D may be TRBD1 (5 bases). V lost 8 bases and J 6 bases, leaving 16 bases between the germline ends. The CDR3 extends over 13 amino acids. The V gene's germline CDR1 is SEHNR and CDR2 FQNEAQ (reference sequence). CDR3 sequence reads: CASARAGWAEAFF. CDR3 sequence (DNA): TGTGCCAGCGCGCGGGCAGGGTGGGCTGAAGCTTTCTTT.

The chain combines TRBV7-9 with TRBJ2-3; D is undetermined. This CDR3 has 12 residues. Germline lookup yields CDR1 SEHNR and CDR2 FQNEAQ (reference sequence). Trimming cost V 1 base and J 4 bases, with 3 bases left between them. Here the CDR3 reads CASSLGPDTQYF. The CDR3 DNA follows: TGTGCCAGCAGCTTAGGTCCAGATACGCAGTATTTT.

V gene TRBV5-4 combines with J gene TRBJ2-1; weak D call: TRBD1 (6 bases). Germline V CDR1 and CDR2: SGHNT, YYREEE (reference sequence). The V and J ends lost 6 bases and 4 bases respectively, with 14 bases between them. This CDR3 has 14 residues. CDR3 loop: CASIQQGSYNEQFF. The DNA of the CDR3 is TGTGCCAGCATCCAACAGGGTTCTTACAATGAGCAGTTCTTC.

The chain has TRBV18 and TRBJ1-5; unclear D gene. The germline CDR1 and CDR2 sequences are KGHSH and LQKENI. The CDR3 covers 14 residues. Trimming cost V 6 bases and J 3 bases, with 12 bases left between them. Here the CDR3 DNA reads TGTGCCAGCTCCTCCCTGGACGCCAATCAGCCCCAGCATTTT. Translating gives CASSSLDANQPQHF.

The chain links TRBV7-9 to TRBJ1-6; 7 bases map to TRBD1. The germline V gene has CDR1 SEHNR and CDR2 FQNEAQ (reference sequence). Trimming took 5 bases from V and 6 from J; bases not matched to a gene: 4. The CDR3 is 14 amino acids. In DNA form, the CDR3 reads TGTGCCAGCAGCCCGGGACAGTTTAATTCACCCCTCCACTTT. This codes for CASSPGQFNSPLHF.

The chain employs TRBV6-4 and TRBJ1-6; D call uncertain. The CDR3 runs to 13 residues. V lost 4 bases, J lost 6 bases, and 7 bases lay in between. Germline V gene lookup returns CDR1 MRHNA and CDR2 SNTAGT. The CDR3 here is CASSGTLNSPLHF. CDR3 nucleotide sequence: TGTGCCAGCAGTGGAACTCTTAATTCACCCCTCCACTTT.